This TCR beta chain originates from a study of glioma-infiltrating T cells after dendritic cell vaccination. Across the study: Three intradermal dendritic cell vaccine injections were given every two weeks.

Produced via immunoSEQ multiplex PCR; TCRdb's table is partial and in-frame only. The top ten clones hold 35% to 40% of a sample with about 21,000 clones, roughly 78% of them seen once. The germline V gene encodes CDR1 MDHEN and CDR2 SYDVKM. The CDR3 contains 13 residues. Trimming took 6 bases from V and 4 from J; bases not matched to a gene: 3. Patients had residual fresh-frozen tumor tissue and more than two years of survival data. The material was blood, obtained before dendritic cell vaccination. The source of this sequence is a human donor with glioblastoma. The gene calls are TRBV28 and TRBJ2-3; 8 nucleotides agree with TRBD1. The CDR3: CASRLQGADTQYF. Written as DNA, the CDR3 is TGTGCCAGCAGATTACAGGGGGCAGATACGCAGTATTTT.